This T cell receptor (beta chain) was retrieved from a study of T cells expressing NK-cell markers. Study background: Sequenced donors, eight in total, included seven who were HCMV-seropositive and one who was seronegative.

For TCR beta, cDNA was produced by 5'RACE template switching with UMIs. TCRdb derives one entry per CDR3 protein from the 5' RACE reads, leaving out DNA. This sample's table has a few hundred thousand distinct CDR3 sequences. This CDR3 contains 15 residues. The rearrangement links TRBV12-3 or TRBV12-4 to TRBJ2-5; TCRdb lists TRBD1, though no DNA is available to test this call. The sequence was obtained from a man aged 18-69 years in good health. The sample taken for sequencing was blood T cells: a sorted CD56 or NKG2C T cell subset, CD4+ or CD8+ T cells, or bulk PBMC T cells (not recorded which). The CDR3 protein is CASSSGQGFPETQYF.